The sequence of this T cell receptor (beta chain) was determined in a study of beta chain features in type 1 diabetes. Since all of the isolated RNA was reverse transcribed, expressed TCRB transcripts were what got sequenced. Method: immunoSEQ multiplex PCR; TCRdb's copy keeps in-frame clones and lacks some. The sample records 400,000 or so clones, around 12% being singletons. V lost 4 bases to trimming and J lost 1 base, with 13 bases between them. This CDR3 has 14 residues. Germline lookup yields CDR1 SQVTM and CDR2 ANQGSEA. Study conclusions and caveats: Moderate but significant shortening of TCRB CDR3s was recorded in all four CD4+ subsets from Type 1 diabetes patients.

This clone was recorded a few times. The antigen is undetermined. This rearrangement joins TRBV29-1 to TRBJ1-2; possible D gene TRBD1, 5 bases. The sequenced sample consisted of naive CD4+ T cells from blood. This TCR derives from a woman younger than 30 with type 1 diabetes. Here the CDR3 reads CSVAPRGRNYGYTF. Written as DNA, the CDR3 is TGCAGCGTTGCCCCAAGGGGTCGTAACTATGGCTACACCTTC. The whole variable domain, filled in from reference TRBV29-1 and TRBJ1-2, reads SAVISQKPSRDICQRGTSLTIQCQVDSQVTMMFWYRQQPGQSLTLIATANQGSEATYESGFVIDKFPISRPNLTFSTLTVSNMSPEDSSIYLCSVAPRGRNYGYTFGSGTRLTVV.